This T cell receptor beta chain was profiled in a study of blood T cell repertoires in COVID-19. Study details: Acute-phase and convalescent COVID-19 samples originated in the United States, Italy and Spain. Nucleic acid was either cDNA or gDNA, and it came from T cells, B-cell-depleted T cells, or PBMCs.

Germline V CDR1 and CDR2: SGHNT, YENEEA. Germline trimming cut 7 bases from V and 3 bases from J; bases unmatched to any gene: 6. The CDR3 length is 15 residues. Per the original data handling: Cell counts per sample came from amplifying reference gene primers. TCRdb's table, derived via immunoSEQ multiplex PCR, lists solely in-frame clones and lacks some. V and J calls and clone size are as listed in that table; D and trimming were resolved from the DNA. In the table there are tens of thousands of clones, around 89% of which are singletons. The sample holds one count of this clone. The TCR sequence derives from a human donor in a cohort sampled during active COVID-19. The V and J genes are TRBV11-3 and TRBJ2-2; 9 bases are a match to TRBD1. Source material: peripheral blood. As DNA, the CDR3 is TGTGCCAGCAAGGCACAGGGGGCCCACACCGGGGAGCTGTTTTTT. It encodes CASKAQGAHTGELFF.